Following are 9 T cell receptor beta chains from one sample sequenced in a study of OX40 agonist ivuxolimab in advanced cancers. TCRdb keeps only in-frame clones here, not all; method: immunoSEQ multiplex PCR. The data contain tens of thousands of clones, around 91% of them singletons. The material sequenced was CD4+ or CD8+ T cells sorted from blood, taken in a trial of the OX40 agonist ivuxolimab. The receptors were sampled from an adult with an advanced solid tumor such as melanoma, head and neck, liver or kidney cancer.

This chain links TRBV9 with TRBJ1-2; possibly TRBD1 for D (5 bases). Trimming cost V 6 bases and J 8 bases, with 20 bases left between them. The CDR3 length is 14 residues. The germline gives CDR1 SGDLS, CDR2 YYNGEE. CDR3 bases: TGTGCCAGCAACCCAATAAGAGGGGTATCGGGCTACACCTTC. This gives the protein CASNPIRGVSGYTF.

The chain joins TRBV27 to TRBJ1-2; D unclear. The CDR3 loop spans 13 amino acids. Deletions cut 8 bases from V and 5 bases from J, with 15 bases between. The germline V gene encodes CDR1 MNHEY and CDR2 SMNVEV (reference sequence). The CDR3 DNA is TGTGCCAGCGGCCCGGGCCTCGCTTATGGCTACACCTTC. Translating gives CASGPGLAYGYTF.

The chain is built from TRBV7-9 and TRBJ2-1; 9 nucleotides match TRBD1. Trimming took 4 bases from V and 8 from J; bases not matched to a gene: 9. Germline V lookup: CDR1 SEHNR, CDR2 FQNEAQ (reference sequence). The CDR3 consists of 15 residues. In DNA form, the CDR3 reads TGTGCCAGCAGCTACCGGGACAGGGTACCTCATGAGCAGTTCTTC. Translation: CASSYRDRVPHEQFF.

The chain couples TRBV15 to TRBJ2-5; weak D call: TRBD2 (6 bases). Germline V gives CDR1 LNHNV, CDR2 YYDKDF (reference sequence). V shed 3 bases and J shed 5 bases, with 16 bases lying between them. The CDR3 runs to 15 residues. CDR3 sequence: CATSRQGGTGETQYF. CDR3 DNA sequence: TGTGCCACCAGCAGGCAGGGCGGGACCGGGGAGACCCAGTACTTC.

Only a few counts were recorded for this clone. This rearrangement joins TRBV2 to TRBJ1-1; 7 bases align to TRBD1. Trimming at V came to 2 bases and at J to 8 bases, leaving 2 bases not matched to a gene. Germline assignment: CDR1 SNHLY and CDR2 FYNNEI. This CDR3 is 12 amino acids long. The CDR3 bases are TGTGCCAGCAGTGAAATGGGACAGGAAGCTTTCTTT. This translates into CASSEMGQEAFF.

V is TRBV30 and J is TRBJ1-5; the match to TRBD1 covers 7 bases. V dropped 1 base and J dropped 2; count of bases not matched to a gene: 5. Germline values: CDR1 GTSNPN, CDR2 SVGIG (reference sequence). CDR3 size: 15 residues. CDR3: CAWSEGTAGNQPQHF. The DNA of the CDR3 is TGTGCCTGGAGTGAAGGGACAGCCGGCAATCAGCCCCAGCATTTT. The whole variable domain, remainder taken from reference TRBV30 and TRBJ1-5, is SQTIHQWPATLVQPVGSPLSLECTVEGTSNPNLYWYRQAAGRGLQLLFYSVGIGQISSEVPQNLSASRPQDRQFILSSKKLLLSDSGFYLCAWSEGTAGNQPQHFGDGTRLSIL.

The chain uses TRBV6-4 and TRBJ2-2, with a weak D call TRBD1 (5 bases). Germline CDR1 MRHNA, CDR2 SNTAGT. V lost 6 bases, J lost 4 bases, and 12 bases lay in between. CDR3 size: 14 residues. CDR3 sequence reads: CASRKTDVTGELFF. As DNA, the CDR3 is TGTGCCAGCAGGAAGACAGATGTCACCGGGGAGCTGTTTTTT.

The chain uses TRBV6-4 and TRBJ1-1, with D hard to call. Germline CDR1 and CDR2: MRHNA and SNTAGT. The CDR3 is 18 residues long. With 0 bases removed from V and 1 base from J, the gap between germline ends came to 18 bases. CDR3 protein: CASSDSYSCGRENTEAFF. CDR3 in DNA: TGTGCCAGCAGTGACTCGTATTCCTGTGGGCGAGAGAACACTGAAGCTTTCTTT.

The rearrangement uses TRBV7-8 and TRBJ2-5; D not resolved. V lost 6 bases to trimming and J lost 1 base, with 6 bases between them. The CDR3 loop spans 12 amino acids. Germline CDR1 is SGHVS and CDR2 is FQNEAQ. The CDR3 sequence is CASRPFQETQYF. The CDR3 region has the DNA TGTGCCAGCAGACCCTTCCAAGAGACCCAGTACTTC.